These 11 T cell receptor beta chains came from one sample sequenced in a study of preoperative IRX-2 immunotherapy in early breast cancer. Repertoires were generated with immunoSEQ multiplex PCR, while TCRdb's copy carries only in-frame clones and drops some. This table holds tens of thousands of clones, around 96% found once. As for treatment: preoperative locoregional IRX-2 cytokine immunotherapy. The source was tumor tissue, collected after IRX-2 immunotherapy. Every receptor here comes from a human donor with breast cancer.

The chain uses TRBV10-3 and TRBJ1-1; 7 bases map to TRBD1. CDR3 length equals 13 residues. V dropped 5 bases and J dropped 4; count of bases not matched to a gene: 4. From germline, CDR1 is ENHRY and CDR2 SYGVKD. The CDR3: CAISRQGPTEAFF. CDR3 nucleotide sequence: TGTGCCATCAGTCGACAGGGTCCCACTGAAGCTTTCTTT.

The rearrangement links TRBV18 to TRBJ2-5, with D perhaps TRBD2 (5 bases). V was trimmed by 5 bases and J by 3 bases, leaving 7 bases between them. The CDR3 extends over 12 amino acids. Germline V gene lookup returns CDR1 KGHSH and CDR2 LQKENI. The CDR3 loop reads CASSASKETQYF. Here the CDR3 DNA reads TGTGCCAGCTCAGCTAGCAAAGAGACCCAGTACTTC.

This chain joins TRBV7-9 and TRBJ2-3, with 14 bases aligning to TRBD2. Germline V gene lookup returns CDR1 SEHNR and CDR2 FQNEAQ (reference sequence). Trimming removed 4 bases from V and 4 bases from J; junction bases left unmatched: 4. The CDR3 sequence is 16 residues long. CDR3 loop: CASSSGTSGSSDTQYF. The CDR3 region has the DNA TGTGCCAGCAGCTCCGGGACTAGCGGGAGTTCAGATACGCAGTATTTT.

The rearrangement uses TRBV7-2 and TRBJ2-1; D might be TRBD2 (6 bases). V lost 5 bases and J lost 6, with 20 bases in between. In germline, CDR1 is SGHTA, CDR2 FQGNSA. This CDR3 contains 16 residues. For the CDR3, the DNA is TGTGCCAGCAGCCTTCCCCGACTAGGTTGGGCCAATGAGCAGTTCTTC. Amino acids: CASSLPRLGWANEQFF.

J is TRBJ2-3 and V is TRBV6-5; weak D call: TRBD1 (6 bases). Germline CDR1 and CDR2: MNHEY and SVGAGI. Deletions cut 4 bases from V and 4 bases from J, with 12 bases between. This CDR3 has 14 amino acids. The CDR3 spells CASSFDEGADTQYF. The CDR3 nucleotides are TGTGCCAGCAGTTTCGATGAGGGGGCAGATACGCAGTATTTT.

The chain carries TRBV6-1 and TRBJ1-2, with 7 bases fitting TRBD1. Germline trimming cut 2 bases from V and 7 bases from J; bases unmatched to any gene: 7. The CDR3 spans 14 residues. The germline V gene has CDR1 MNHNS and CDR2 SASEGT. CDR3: CASSETGARPGYTF. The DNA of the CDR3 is TGTGCCAGCAGTGAAACAGGGGCCCGCCCTGGCTACACCTTC.

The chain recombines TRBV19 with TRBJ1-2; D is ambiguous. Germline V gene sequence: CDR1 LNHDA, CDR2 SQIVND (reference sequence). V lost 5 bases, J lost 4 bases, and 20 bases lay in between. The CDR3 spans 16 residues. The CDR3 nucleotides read TGTGCCAGTAGTCGGACGGCCGCCGTTCCAAGCTATGGCTACACCTTC. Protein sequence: CASSRTAAVPSYGYTF.

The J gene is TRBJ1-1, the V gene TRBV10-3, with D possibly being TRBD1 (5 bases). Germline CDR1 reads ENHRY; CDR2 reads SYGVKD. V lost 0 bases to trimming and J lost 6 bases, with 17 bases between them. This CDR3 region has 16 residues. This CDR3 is CAISESSTGAGAEAFF. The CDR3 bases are TGTGCCATCAGTGAGTCTTCAACCGGCGCGGGGGCTGAAGCTTTCTTT.

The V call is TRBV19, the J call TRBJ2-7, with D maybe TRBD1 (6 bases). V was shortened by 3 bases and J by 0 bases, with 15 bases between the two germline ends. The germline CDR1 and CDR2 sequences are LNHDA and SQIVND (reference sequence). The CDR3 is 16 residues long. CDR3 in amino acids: CASSMEPGQRSYEQYF. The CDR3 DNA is TGTGCCAGTAGTATGGAGCCGGGACAACGCTCCTACGAGCAGTACTTC.

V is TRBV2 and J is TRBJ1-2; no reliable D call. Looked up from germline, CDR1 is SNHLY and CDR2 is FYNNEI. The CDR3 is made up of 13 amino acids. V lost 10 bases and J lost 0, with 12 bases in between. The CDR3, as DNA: TGTGCCACTCTCAAGGTCTCTAACTATGGCTACACCTTC. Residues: CATLKVSNYGYTF.

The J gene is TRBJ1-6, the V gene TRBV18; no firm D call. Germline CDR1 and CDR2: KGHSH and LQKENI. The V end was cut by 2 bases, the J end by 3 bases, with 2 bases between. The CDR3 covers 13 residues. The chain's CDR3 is CASSPDYNSPLHF. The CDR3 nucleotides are TGTGCCAGCTCACCAGACTATAATTCACCCCTCCACTTT.